The rows below give T cell receptor beta chains drawn from one sample of a study of neurological immune-mediated disorders. TCRdb reanalysed the 5' RACE reads using MiXCR and keeps one entry per CDR3 protein. Of approximately 100,000 distinct CDR3 sequences in the sample, 10% to 11% were seen once. Sequencing input: PBMCs. All receptors derive from a female donor with HTLV-1-associated myelopathy (HAM/TSP). The CDR3 runs from the conserved cysteine through the conserved F or W.

>TRBJ1-6|TRBV5-6
CASSDYSNSPLHF
>TRBJ2-3|TRBV20-1
CSAQTRNTDTQYF
>TRBJ1-2|TRBV5-1
CASSPDRDYGYTF
>TRBJ2-2|TRBV7-9
CASSRDRGSTGELFF
>TRBJ2-5|TRBV12-3/TRBV12-4
CASTLRGAETQYF
>TRBJ1-6|TRBV7-2
CASSLNGVGLAPLHF
>TRBJ1-6|TRBV11-2
CASSLKTVDSPLHF
>TRBJ2-2|TRBV11-2
CASSLEGGGSTGELFF
>TRBJ2-1|TRBV10-3
CATKGNSGGAQEQFF
>TRBJ2-3|TRBV7-2
CASSPPADTQYF
>TRBJ2-3|TRBV7-2
CASSLVGRSTDTQYF
>TRBJ2-7|TRBV2
CASSDPDRGDYEQYF
>TRBJ2-1|TRBV5-1
CASSLTPRTSGGWNEQFF
>TRBJ2-4|TRBV9
CASSDPGVGNIQYF
>TRBJ2-3|TRBV7-9
CASSPGGPSTDTQYF
>TRBJ1-2|TRBV19
CASSPTGANYGYTF
>TRBJ2-3|TRBV7-2
CASSLVAGVLTDTQYF
>TRBJ1-1|TRBV16
CASSQLNTEAFF
>TRBJ2-2|TRBV20-1
CSATLPGAKNTGELFF
>TRBJ1-2|TRBV28
CASVGTGGNYGYTF
>TRBJ2-3|TRBV7-9
CASSLAGTGGLDTQYF
>TRBJ1-6|TRBV4-2
CASSQETVGRNSPLHF
>TRBJ2-6|TRBV5-5
CASSQGSGVGSGANVLTF
>TRBJ2-2|TRBV28
CASRPLSPSDTGELFF
>TRBJ1-6|TRBV2
CASTSSYNSPLHF
>TRBJ1-4|TRBV20-1
CSALTGAGKLFF
>TRBJ2-3|TRBV20-1
CSARDSRGTDTQYF
>TRBJ1-5|TRBV9
CASTKGPQHF
>TRBJ1-4|TRBV28
CASSPSFPNSLFSATNEKLFF
>TRBJ2-1|TRBV11-2
CASSSDREPYNEQFF
>TRBJ2-3|TRBV20-1
CSARGLAYSDTQYF
>TRBJ2-2|TRBV5-1
CASSLELPGSNTGELFF
>TRBJ2-7|TRBV7-2
CASRQPPRGEQYF
>TRBJ2-1|TRBV7-2
CASSIPGHLSYNEQFF
>TRBJ2-3|TRBV5-1
CASSSKRGGSTDTQYF
>TRBJ2-2|TRBV4-2
CASSQEVHTGELFF
>TRBJ2-7|TRBV11-2
CASSLDVRTTFYEQYF
>TRBJ2-2|TRBV5-6
CAATALNTGELFF
>TRBJ2-1|TRBV5-1
CASSSAGTRQSNEQFF
>TRBJ1-1|TRBV28
CASSLIAQLNTEAFF
>TRBJ1-2|TRBV7-8
CASSLWERGYTF
>TRBJ2-2|TRBV28
CASSTEGGRAGELFF
>TRBJ2-1|TRBV7-2
CASSLVRGGGSWQFF
>TRBJ2-2|TRBV5-1
CASSLRDSPTGELFF
>TRBJ2-4|TRBV5-6
CASSLSGDGKNIQYF
>TRBJ2-7|TRBV11-3
CASSQGLSGSYEQYF
>TRBJ2-2|TRBV20-1
CSATGTDSTGELFF
>TRBJ2-7|TRBV5-1
CASKPGQGLEQYF
>TRBJ1-2|TRBV19
CASTTITSQGYTF
>TRBJ2-2|TRBV12-3/TRBV12-4
CASSLGGEGTGELFF